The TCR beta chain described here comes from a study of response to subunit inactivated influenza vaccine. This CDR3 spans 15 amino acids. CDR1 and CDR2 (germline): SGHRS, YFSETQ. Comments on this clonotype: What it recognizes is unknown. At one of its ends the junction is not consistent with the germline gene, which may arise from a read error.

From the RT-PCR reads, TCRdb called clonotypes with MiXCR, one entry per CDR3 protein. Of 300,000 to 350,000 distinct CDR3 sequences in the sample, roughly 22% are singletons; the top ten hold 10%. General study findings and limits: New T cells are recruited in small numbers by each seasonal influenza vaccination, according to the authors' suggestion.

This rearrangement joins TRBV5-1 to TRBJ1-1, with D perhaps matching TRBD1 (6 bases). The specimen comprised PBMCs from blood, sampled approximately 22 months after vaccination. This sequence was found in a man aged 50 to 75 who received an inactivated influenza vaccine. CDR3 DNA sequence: TGCGCCAGCAGCTTGGAGGCAGGGGTGAACACTGGAGCTTTCTTT. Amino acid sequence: CASSLEAGVNTGAFF.